The clone carrying this T cell receptor (beta chain) was observed a handful of times. The antigen is not known. The sample belongs to a study of persistence of HIV-infected CD4 T cells. The wider study: Antigen stimulation activated a lower proportion of cells, more of them memory, than anti-CD3/anti-CD28 stimulation. Regarding the study as a whole: Degenerate expanded CDR3beta sequences were enriched among CMV- and Gag-responding cells. Proviral oligoclonality tracked with TCR oligoclonality within the same sorted cells.

The V and J ends lost 7 bases and 2 bases respectively, with 15 bases between them. CDR3 length: 14 amino acids. CDR1 and CDR2 from the germline V gene are MDHEN and SYDVKM. This was the immunoSEQ version 4 assay in survey mode. TCRdb's table, derived via immunoSEQ multiplex PCR, lists solely in-frame clones and lacks some. The sample lists 43,000 or so clones, 89% seen once, with just over 1% in the top ten. Anti-CD3/anti-CD28 beads served as a nonspecific positive control stimulus. CD4+ T cells upregulating both CD40 ligand and CD69 were sorted as responding cells. Suppressive ART was started during chronic HIV-1 infection in these adults.

The rearrangement links TRBV28 to TRBJ2-7, with a possible D match to TRBD2 (5 bases). This material consisted of CD4+ T cells sorted from PBMCs after roughly 18-hour stimulation, taken from a patient who received antiretroviral therapy. The source is an adult man with HIV who was CMV-seropositive. The CDR3 coding sequence is TGTGCCAGCACCCTAGAGGGCATCCCCTACGAGCAGTACTTC. It encodes CASTLEGIPYEQYF.